This entry describes one T cell receptor (beta chain). Antigen specificity is unknown. CDR3 length: 16 amino acids. V dropped 0 bases and J dropped 2 bases, with 10 bases sitting between them. CDR1 and CDR2 from the germline V gene are ENHRY and SYGVKD. This record comes from a study of vaccination effects on CD4 cells after COVID-19. ViraFEST expansion of antigen-specific CD4+ T cells with viral peptide pools preceded sequencing. CD4+ T cells were isolated after roughly nine days of culture. Each participant received a vaccine that was either BNT162b2 or mRNA-1273, given as two doses. Vaccine recipients lacked prior SARS-CoV-2 infection and had negative nucleocapsid antibodies. Each culture had half its medium swapped for IL-2 medium on days 3 and 7. Produced via immunoSEQ multiplex PCR; TCRdb's table is partial and in-frame only. This sample carries tens of thousands of clones, around four fifths of them seen once, and the ten largest clones take 23%.

The V gene is TRBV10-3, the J gene TRBJ2-2, with a weak D call TRBD1 (5 bases). The sample consisted of CD4+ T cells from PBMCs cultured with HCoV-NL63 spike peptides, taken after COVID-19 vaccination. This receptor was taken from a human donor who received a COVID-19 vaccine. DNA of the CDR3: TGTGCCATCAGTGAGTCTTGGACACCTAACACCGGGGAGCTGTTTTTT. It is translated as CAISESWTPNTGELFF.